The 4 T cell receptor beta chains below were found in one sample sequenced in a study of cytomegalovirus exposure and HLA in healthy donors. Use of 60 Vbeta and 13 Jbeta primers characterized the PCR. The table came from immunoSEQ multiplex PCR; TCRdb's copy has only in-frame clones and leaves some out. Of 60,000 to 70,000 clones in the sample, roughly 80% were seen once. The sequenced sample was PBMCs. The origin of the receptors is a male donor in good health and CMV-seropositive.

The chain links TRBV5-1 to TRBJ2-7; a weak D match, TRBD2 (6 bases). Trimming pared 1 base from V and 5 bases from J, leaving 10 bases between. The length of the CDR3 is 13 residues. Per germline, CDR1 SGHRS and CDR2 YFSETQ. CDR3 bases: TGCGCCAGCAGCTTGAGAACGGGGGACGAGCAGTACTTC. Translation gives CASSLRTGDEQYF.

The rearrangement uses TRBV7-2 and TRBJ2-2; TRBD2 aligns across 11 bases. The germline V gene encodes CDR1 SGHTA and CDR2 FQGNSA. The CDR3 runs 14 residues. Unmatched junction bases numbered 7, after V lost 1 base and J lost 15 bases. CDR3 sequence reads: CASSLGALAGAVFF. CDR3 DNA: TGTGCCAGCAGCTTAGGGGCACTAGCGGGGGCGGTGTTTTTT. Combining the CDR3 with reference TRBV7-2 and TRBJ2-2 gives the whole variable domain GAGVSQSPSNKVTEKGKDVELRCDPISGHTALYWYRQSLGQGLEFLIYFQGNSAPDKSGLPSDRFSAERTGGSVSTLTIQRTQQEDSAVYLCASSLGALAGAVFFGEGSRLTVL.

There are a few counts of this clone. This chain links TRBV30 with TRBJ1-3; maybe TRBD1 (5 bases). CDR1 is GTSNPN and CDR2 is SVGIG in the germline V gene (reference sequence). The CDR3 runs to 14 residues. V lost 3 bases, J lost 0 bases, and 9 bases lay in between. For the CDR3, the DNA is TGTGCCTGGAGCGGGGGAGACTCTGGAAACACCATATATTTT. Its translation: CAWSGGDSGNTIYF. Full variable domain (outside the CDR3, taken from reference TRBV30 and TRBJ1-3): SQTIHQWPATLVQPVGSPLSLECTVEGTSNPNLYWYRQAAGRGLQLLFYSVGIGQISSEVPQNLSASRPQDRQFILSSKKLLLSDSGFYLCAWSGGDSGNTIYFGEGSWLTVV.

The table lists this clone with a few counts. The chain carries TRBV18 and TRBJ1-6, with unresolved D. The V gene lost 0 bases and the J gene lost 9 bases, with 12 bases spanning the gap. Germline assignment: CDR1 KGHSH and CDR2 LQKENI. The CDR3 length is 15 residues. The CDR3 bases are TGTGCCAGCTCACCACCCCAAGGAGGGAGTTCACCCCTCCACTTT. Translation: CASSPPQGGSSPLHF.